These T cell receptor beta chains were read from a single sample in a study of T-cell memory formation after mild COVID-19. TCRdb recomputed calls from the 5' RACE reads with MiXCR, one row per CDR3 protein. The repertoire holds hundreds of thousands of distinct CDR3 sequences, with about a sixth as singletons. The specimen was PBMCs or a T cell subset sorted from them (not recorded which). Receptors were obtained from an adult woman who had mild COVID-19 (a few samples of this study predate the infection). Cell type and time point are not known. Each CDR3 is given with its conserved first and last residue. The D gene is left open where the match is weak. Expanded clones get a size class; other rows say once, few or many, or leave the size out.

D gene	V gene	clone size	J gene	CDR3 DNA	CDR3 protein
TRBD1	TRBV6-5	few	TRBJ1-1	TGTGCCAGCAGTTACTACGGGACAGGGACCCGGTTGTGGTGGGGCGCTGAAGCTTTCTTT	CASSYYGTGTRLWWGAEAFF
-	TRBV5-1	-	TRBJ2-3	TGCGCCAGCAGCTTGGACAGGGTCGGCGATACGCAGTATTTT	CASSLDRVGDTQYF
TRBD2	TRBV24-1	few	TRBJ2-1	TGTGCCACCAGTGGAGGTCAACTAGCGGGAGTCAATGAGCAGTTCTTC	CATSGGQLAGVNEQFF
TRBD2	TRBV7-2	-	TRBJ2-5	TGTGCCAGCAGCTTAGCCGGGAGGGCTGAGACCCAGTACTTC	CASSLAGRAETQYF
-	TRBV7-8	-	TRBJ1-4	TGTGCCAGCAGCTCTATCAGGGCAGGGCTGGAAAAACTGTTTTTT	CASSSIRAGLEKLFF
TRBD1	TRBV7-8	-	TRBJ1-6	TGTGCCAGCAGCTATGGGACAGGGGGGAATTCACCCCTCCACTTT	CASSYGTGGNSPLHF
-	TRBV6-6	-	TRBJ2-7	TGTGCCACTACCAGGGGATTCTCCGAGCAGTACTTC	CATTRGFSEQYF
TRBD2	TRBV29-1	few	TRBJ2-1	TGCAGCACCGGACAGGAGGGACTAGCGGGAGTGAGATCCTACAATGAGCAGTTCTTC	CSTGQEGLAGVRSYNEQFF
-	TRBV4-1	-	TRBJ2-3	TGCGCCAGCAGCAAGGTGGGGGTATCCACAGATACGCAGTATTTT	CASSKVGVSTDTQYF
-	TRBV7-6	-	TRBJ2-2	TGTGCCAGCAGCTTAGGGTACAGGCGTAATACCGGGGAGCTGTTTTTT	CASSLGYRRNTGELFF
-	TRBV3-1	-	TRBJ2-5	TGTGCCAGCAGCCAAGCTTCCACCAGGAGTGAGACCCAGTACTTC	CASSQASTRSETQYF
TRBD2	TRBV7-3	few	TRBJ2-7	TGTGCCAGCAGCAAGATTAGCGGGGGGACCTACGAGCAGTACTTC	CASSKISGGTYEQYF
TRBD2	TRBV2	-	TRBJ2-1	TGTGCCAGCACTTTAAGAAGCGGGGGAGGGCATGAGCAGTTCTTC	CASTLRSGGGHEQFF
-	TRBV4-1	-	TRBJ2-7	TGCGCCAGCAGCCAAGATCACCGCTACATACACTACGAGCAGTACTTC	CASSQDHRYIHYEQYF
TRBD1	TRBV5-4	-	TRBJ2-4	TGTGCCAGCAGCTTGAGGGGGGCAGGGGGCGCCAAAAACATTCAGTACTTC	CASSLRGAGGAKNIQYF
-	TRBV20-1	few	TRBJ1-6	TGCAGTGCTAGAGAGGATGCCCTCCACTTT	CSAREDALHF
TRBD2	TRBV7-6	few	TRBJ2-1	TGTGCCAGCAGCTTAGCAGCTAGCGGGAGCTCCGAGTTCTTC	CASSLAASGSSEFF
-	TRBV5-1	-	TRBJ1-2	TGCGCCAGCGGGCTCTCGGTTGGGACAAACTATGGCTACACCTTC	CASGLSVGTNYGYTF
-	TRBV20-1	-	TRBJ2-7	TGCAGTGCTAGAGAGCTAGCAAGTTCCTACGAGCAGTACTTC	CSARELASSYEQYF
TRBD1	TRBV5-4	-	TRBJ1-2	TGTGCCAGCAGAAAATTCGACAGGGTGAATCATAACTATGGCTACACCTTC	CASRKFDRVNHNYGYTF
-	TRBV20-1	-	TRBJ2-3	TGCAGTGCCCGAACTTGGACAGATACGCAGTATTTT	CSARTWTDTQYF
TRBD1	TRBV12-3/TRBV12-4	few	TRBJ2-1	TGTGCCAGCATGACAGGGGGCCCCTACAATGAGCAGTTCTTC	CASMTGGPYNEQFF
TRBD1	TRBV29-1	-	TRBJ2-7	TGCAGCGTTAGGACAGGCCTATCCTACGAGCAGTACTTC	CSVRTGLSYEQYF
-	TRBV4-2	few	TRBJ1-2	TGTGCCAGCAGCCAAGATCGCCCTTATGGCTACACCTTC	CASSQDRPYGYTF
-	TRBV19	-	TRBJ2-7	TGTGCCAGTAGGGGGGACGGACCCTACGAGCAGTACTTC	CASRGDGPYEQYF
TRBD2	TRBV5-6	-	TRBJ2-7	TGTGCCAGCAGTCCTAGCGGGCTTCCCCCCTACGAGCAGTACTTC	CASSPSGLPPYEQYF
TRBD1	TRBV5-4	-	TRBJ1-1	TGTGCCAGCAGCTCGGAGACAGGGAGAGCCACTGAAGCTTTCTTT	CASSSETGRATEAFF
-	TRBV7-2	-	TRBJ2-5	TGTGCCAGCAGCCACGCGAGGACCCAGTACTTC	CASSHARTQYF
-	TRBV12-3/TRBV12-4	-	TRBJ1-1	TGTGCCAGCACAAGGAGTCAGTTGAACACTGAAGCTTTCTTT	CASTRSQLNTEAFF
-	TRBV29-1	-	TRBJ2-1	TGCAGCGTTGACCCGCACGGTGGGGTCGAGCAGTTCTTC	CSVDPHGGVEQFF
-	TRBV7-9	few	TRBJ2-2	TGTGCCAGCAGCCCCCAAGGGGGGAACACCGGGGAGCTGTTTTTT	CASSPQGGNTGELFF
-	TRBV7-8	-	TRBJ1-5	TGTGCCAGCAGCCCTATCGACAGTCTTCGAGATCAGCCCCAGCATTTT	CASSPIDSLRDQPQHF
TRBD2	TRBV12-3/TRBV12-4	few	TRBJ2-1	TGTGCCAGCAGTTGGACTAGCGGGAGGGCCAATGAGCAGTTCTTC	CASSWTSGRANEQFF
-	TRBV24-1	-	TRBJ1-1	TGTGCCACCAGGAGGACAGCGAACACTGAAGCTTTCTTT	CATRRTANTEAFF
-	TRBV27	-	TRBJ2-7	TGTGCCAGCAGTGAAGGGACATCGCCGGGGGAGCAGTACTTC	CASSEGTSPGEQYF
TRBD1	TRBV12-3/TRBV12-4	many	TRBJ2-1	TGTGCCAGCAGTTTTCGGCCGGGACAGGGGTATGAGCAGTTCTTC	CASSFRPGQGYEQFF
TRBD2	TRBV4-2	-	TRBJ2-1	TGTGCCAGCAGCCGCGGACTAGCGGGAGAAGGTCACAATGAGCAGTTCTTC	CASSRGLAGEGHNEQFF
TRBD1	TRBV5-5	few	TRBJ2-4	TGTGCCAGCAGCTTGGCTGGGACAGGGGAGGCCAAAAACATTCAGTACTTC	CASSLAGTGEAKNIQYF
-	TRBV27	-	TRBJ2-1	TGTGCCAGCAGTTTATCGATGATCACGGGGCATGAGCAGTTCTTC	CASSLSMITGHEQFF
TRBD1	TRBV7-9	few	TRBJ2-6	TGTGCCAGCAGCCCTGACAGGGTAACTGGGGCCAACGTCCTGACTTTC	CASSPDRVTGANVLTF
-	TRBV6-2/TRBV6-3	few	TRBJ2-7	TGTGCCAGCAGTTCAGCTTTGGAGGGCCAGCCCTACGAGCAGTACTTC	CASSSALEGQPYEQYF
-	TRBV12-3/TRBV12-4	few	TRBJ2-1	TGTGCCAGCAGTTTCGGGGGTCCGGGCAATGAGCAGTTCTTC	CASSFGGPGNEQFF